A selection of T cell receptor beta chains follows, all from one sample in a study of blood T cell repertoires in COVID-19. Assay: immunoSEQ multiplex PCR; the TCRdb copy retains only in-frame clones and omits some. The data hold 190,000 or so clones, with about 83% observed a single time. The sequenced material came from peripheral blood. These receptors all come from a man aged 55 to 70 who had recovered from COVID-19. CDR3s include the opening cysteine and the closing phenylalanine or tryptophan. The order of the fields is V gene, clone size, J gene, D gene, CDR3 DNA, CDR3 protein. D genes are given only for firm matches. Expanded clones get a size class; other rows say once, few or many, or leave the size out.

v_call: TRBV19; clone_size: -; j_call: TRBJ2-7; d_call: TRBD1; cdr3_nt: TGTGCCAGTAGCAGGGACAGCACCAAGTCCTACGAGCAGTACTTC; cdr3_aa: CASSRDSTKSYEQYF
v_call: TRBV27; clone_size: -; j_call: TRBJ2-3; d_call: TRBD2; cdr3_nt: TGTGCCAGCAGTTTACCGGGACTAGCGGGGCCGCGTAGCACAGATACGCAGTATTTT; cdr3_aa: CASSLPGLAGPRSTDTQYF
v_call: TRBV6-5; clone_size: -; j_call: TRBJ2-7; d_call: -; cdr3_nt: TGTGCCAGCAGTCCTCCGACTGGCACCTACGAGCAGTACTTC; cdr3_aa: CASSPPTGTYEQYF
v_call: TRBV6-4; clone_size: -; j_call: TRBJ1-2; d_call: -; cdr3_nt: TGTGCCAGCAGTCCCGGTCGTGGCTACACCTTC; cdr3_aa: CASSPGRGYTF
v_call: TRBV9; clone_size: -; j_call: TRBJ2-5; d_call: -; cdr3_nt: TGTGCCAGCAGCTCCAGCGGATACCAAGAGACCCAGTACTTC; cdr3_aa: CASSSSGYQETQYF
v_call: TRBV5-1; clone_size: -; j_call: TRBJ1-1; d_call: TRBD1; cdr3_nt: TGCGCCAGCAGCTGGGCGGACAGGGGGCGGAGAGCTTTCTTT; cdr3_aa: CASSWADRGRRAFF
v_call: TRBV28; clone_size: -; j_call: TRBJ2-7; d_call: TRBD2; cdr3_nt: TGTGCCAGCAGTTTAAGCGGGAGGGCCGGTTGGGAGCAGTACTTC; cdr3_aa: CASSLSGRAGWEQYF
v_call: TRBV5-1; clone_size: once; j_call: TRBJ1-5; d_call: -; cdr3_nt: TGCGCCAGCAGCTTGGTTCCGACAGAGGAGCAGCCCCAGCATTTT; cdr3_aa: CASSLVPTEEQPQHF
v_call: TRBV19; clone_size: -; j_call: TRBJ2-4; d_call: -; cdr3_nt: TGTGCCAGTAGAACCCCCTCGGGGAACATTCAGTACTTC; cdr3_aa: CASRTPSGNIQYF
v_call: TRBV4-2; clone_size: once; j_call: TRBJ2-5; d_call: TRBD2; cdr3_nt: TGTGCCAGCAGCCAAGGGGGGGGGCAAGAGACCCAGTACTTC; cdr3_aa: CASSQGGGQETQYF
v_call: TRBV29-1; clone_size: -; j_call: TRBJ1-1; d_call: -; cdr3_nt: TGCAGCGTTGTGCAGAATGCAGCTGAAGCTTTCTTT; cdr3_aa: CSVVQNAAEAFF
v_call: TRBV20-1; clone_size: -; j_call: TRBJ2-5; d_call: -; cdr3_nt: TGCAGTGCTAACAGGGTGGAGACCCAGTACTTC; cdr3_aa: CSANRVETQYF
v_call: TRBV4-1; clone_size: -; j_call: TRBJ1-6; d_call: TRBD1; cdr3_nt: TGCGCCAGCAGCCAAGAGGACAGGGTAAATTCACCCCTCCACTTT; cdr3_aa: CASSQEDRVNSPLHF
v_call: TRBV11-2; clone_size: once; j_call: TRBJ2-3; d_call: -; cdr3_nt: TGTGCCAGCAGTTCCCAGGGTGCCACAGATACGCAGTATTTT; cdr3_aa: CASSSQGATDTQYF
v_call: TRBV28; clone_size: once; j_call: TRBJ1-5; d_call: TRBD1; cdr3_nt: TGTGCCAGCAGGATAGACAGGGAGAGATCAGCGGCCCAGCATTTT; cdr3_aa: CASRIDRERSAAQHF